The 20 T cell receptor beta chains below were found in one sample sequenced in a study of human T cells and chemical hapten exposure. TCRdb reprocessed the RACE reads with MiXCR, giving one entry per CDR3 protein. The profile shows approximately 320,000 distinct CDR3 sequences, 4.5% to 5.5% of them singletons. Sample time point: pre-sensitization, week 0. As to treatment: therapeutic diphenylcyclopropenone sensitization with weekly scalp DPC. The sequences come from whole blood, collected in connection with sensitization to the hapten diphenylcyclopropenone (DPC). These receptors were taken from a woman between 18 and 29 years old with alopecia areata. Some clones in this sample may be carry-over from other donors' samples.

CDR3 DNA sequence: TGTGCCAGCAGCTTAGGCTGGCTAGCGGGGGGACGCACAGATACGCAGTATTTT. It specifies CASSLGWLAGGRTDTQYF. The V call is TRBV11-2, the J call TRBJ2-3, with TRBD2 matching 11 bases. The CDR3 consists of 18 residues. Germline-derived CDR1 and CDR2 are SGHAT and FQNNGV. Trimming at V came to 1 base and at J to 1 base, leaving 7 bases not matched to a gene.

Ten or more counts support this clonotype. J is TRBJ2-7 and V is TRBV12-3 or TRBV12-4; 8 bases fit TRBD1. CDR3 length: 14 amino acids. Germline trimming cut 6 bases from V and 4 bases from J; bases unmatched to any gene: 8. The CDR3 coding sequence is TGTGCCAGCAGGCGGGACAGGTACTCATACGAGCAGTACTTC. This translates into CASRRDRYSYEQYF.

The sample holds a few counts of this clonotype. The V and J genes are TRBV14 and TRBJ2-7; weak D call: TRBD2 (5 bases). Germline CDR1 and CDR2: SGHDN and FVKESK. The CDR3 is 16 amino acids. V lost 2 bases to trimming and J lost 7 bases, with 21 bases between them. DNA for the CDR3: TGTGCCAGCAGCCAACCATCAGGACTCAATTCGGAGGAGCAGTACTTC. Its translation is CASSQPSGLNSEEQYF. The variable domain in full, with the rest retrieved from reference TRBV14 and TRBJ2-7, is EAGVTQFPSHSVIEKGQTVTLRCDPISGHDNLYWYRRVMGKEIKFLLHFVKESKQDESGMPNNRFLAERTGGTYSTLKVQPAELEDSGVYFCASSQPSGLNSEEQYFGPGTRLTVT.

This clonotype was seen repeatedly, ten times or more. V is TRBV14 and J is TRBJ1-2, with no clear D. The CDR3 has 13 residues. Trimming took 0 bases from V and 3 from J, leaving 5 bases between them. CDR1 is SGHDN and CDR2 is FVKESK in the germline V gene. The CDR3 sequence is CASSQDYYYGYTF. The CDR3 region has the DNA TGTGCCAGCAGCCAAGATTATTACTATGGCTACACCTTC.

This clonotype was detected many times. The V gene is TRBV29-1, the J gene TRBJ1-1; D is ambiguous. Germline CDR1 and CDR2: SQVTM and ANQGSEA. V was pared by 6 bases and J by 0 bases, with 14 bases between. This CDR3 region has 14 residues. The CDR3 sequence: CSVGGSSLNTEAFF. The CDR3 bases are TGCAGCGTGGGAGGTAGTTCTCTGAACACTGAAGCTTTCTTT.

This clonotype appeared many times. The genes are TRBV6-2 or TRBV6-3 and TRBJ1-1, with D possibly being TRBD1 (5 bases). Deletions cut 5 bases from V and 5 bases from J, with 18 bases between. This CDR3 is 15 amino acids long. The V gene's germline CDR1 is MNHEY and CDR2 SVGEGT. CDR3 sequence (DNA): TGTGCCAGCAGTGGCCAGGAGGGGCTGGGAACTGAAGCTTTCTTT. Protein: CASSGQEGLGTEAFF.

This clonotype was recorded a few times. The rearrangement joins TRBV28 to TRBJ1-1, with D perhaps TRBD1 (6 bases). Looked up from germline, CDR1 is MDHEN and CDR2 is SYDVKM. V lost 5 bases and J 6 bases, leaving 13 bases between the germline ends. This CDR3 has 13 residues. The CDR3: CASSPRGGPEAFF. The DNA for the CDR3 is TGTGCCAGCAGTCCGAGGGGGGGGCCTGAAGCTTTCTTT.

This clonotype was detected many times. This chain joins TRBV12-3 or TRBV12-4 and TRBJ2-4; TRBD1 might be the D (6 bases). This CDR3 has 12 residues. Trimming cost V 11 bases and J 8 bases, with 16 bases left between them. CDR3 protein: CASQGEGDIQYF. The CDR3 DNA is TGTGCCTCCCAGGGTGAGGGGGACATTCAGTACTTC.

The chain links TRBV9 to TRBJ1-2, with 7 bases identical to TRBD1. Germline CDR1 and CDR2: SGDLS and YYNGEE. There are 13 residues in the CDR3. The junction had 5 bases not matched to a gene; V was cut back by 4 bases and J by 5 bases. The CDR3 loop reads CASSLMTGYGYTF. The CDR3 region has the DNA TGTGCCAGCAGCTTAATGACAGGGTATGGCTACACCTTC.

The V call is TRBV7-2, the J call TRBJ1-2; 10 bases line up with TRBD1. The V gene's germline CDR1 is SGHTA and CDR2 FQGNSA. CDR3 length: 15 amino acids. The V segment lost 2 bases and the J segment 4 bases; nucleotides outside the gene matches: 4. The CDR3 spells CASSLSTGGVYGYTF. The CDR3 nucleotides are TGTGCCAGCAGCTTATCGACAGGGGGCGTCTATGGCTACACCTTC.

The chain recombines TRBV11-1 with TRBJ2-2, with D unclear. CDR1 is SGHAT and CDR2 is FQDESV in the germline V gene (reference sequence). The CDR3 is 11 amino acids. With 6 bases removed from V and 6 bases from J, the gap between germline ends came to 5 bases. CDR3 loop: CASRLAGELFF. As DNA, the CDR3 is TGTGCCAGCAGGCTCGCCGGGGAGCTGTTTTTT. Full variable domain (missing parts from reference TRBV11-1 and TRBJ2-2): EAEVAQSPRYKITEKSQAVAFWCDPISGHATLYWYRQILGQGPELLVQFQDESVVDDSQLPKDRFSAERLKGVDSTLKIQPAELGDSAMYLCASRLAGELFFGEGSRLTVL.

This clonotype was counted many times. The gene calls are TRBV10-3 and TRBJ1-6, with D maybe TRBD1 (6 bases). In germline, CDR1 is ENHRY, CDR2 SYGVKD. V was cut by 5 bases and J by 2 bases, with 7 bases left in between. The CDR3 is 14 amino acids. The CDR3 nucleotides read TGTGCCATCAGTCAGGGGACCTATAATTCACCCCTCCACTTT. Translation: CAISQGTYNSPLHF.

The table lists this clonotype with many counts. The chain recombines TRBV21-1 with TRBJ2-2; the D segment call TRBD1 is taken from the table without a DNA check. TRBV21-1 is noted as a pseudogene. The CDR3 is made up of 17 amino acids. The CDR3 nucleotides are TGTGCCAGCAGTTGGCGCTACGGGACAGATCTTTCCGGGGAGCTGTTTTTT. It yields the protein CASSWRYGTDLSGELFF.

CDR3 DNA: TGTGCCAGCAGCAAGGTGGAGGACAGGGTAGACGAGCAGTACTTC. Its translation: CASSKVEDRVDEQYF. The J gene is TRBJ2-7, the V gene TRBV21-1; TRBD1 is taken as the D call from the table, unchecked against the DNA. TRBV21-1 constitutes a pseudogene. The CDR3 is 15 amino acids.

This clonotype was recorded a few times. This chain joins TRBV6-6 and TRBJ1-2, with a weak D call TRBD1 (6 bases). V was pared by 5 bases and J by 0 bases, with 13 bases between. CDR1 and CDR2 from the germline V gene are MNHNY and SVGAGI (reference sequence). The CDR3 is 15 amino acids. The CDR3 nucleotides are TGTGCCAGCAGTCCCCGGGACACAGCTAACTATGGCTACACCTTC. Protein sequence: CASSPRDTANYGYTF.

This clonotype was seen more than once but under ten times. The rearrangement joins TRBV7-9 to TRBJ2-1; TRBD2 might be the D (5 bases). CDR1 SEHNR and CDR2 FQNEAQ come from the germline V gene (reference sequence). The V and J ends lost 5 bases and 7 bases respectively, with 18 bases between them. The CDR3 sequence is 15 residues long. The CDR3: CASSEPPGPGNEQFF. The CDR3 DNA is TGTGCCAGCAGCGAGCCCCCCGGGCCGGGGAATGAGCAGTTCTTC.

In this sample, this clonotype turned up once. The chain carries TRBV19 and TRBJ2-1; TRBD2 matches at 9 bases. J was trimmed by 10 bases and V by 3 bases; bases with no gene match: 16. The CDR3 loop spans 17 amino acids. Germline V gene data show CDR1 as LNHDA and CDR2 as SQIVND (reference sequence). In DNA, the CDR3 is TGTGCCAGTAGTATTGGTAAAGCGGGGGGCACTCTCATGGAGCAGTTCTTC. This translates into CASSIGKAGGTLMEQFF.

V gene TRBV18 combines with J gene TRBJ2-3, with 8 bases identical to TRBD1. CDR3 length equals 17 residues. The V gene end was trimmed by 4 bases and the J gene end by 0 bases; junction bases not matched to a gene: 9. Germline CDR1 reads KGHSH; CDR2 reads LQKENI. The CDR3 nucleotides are TGTGCCAGCTCACTCCGGGGACAGGCCTCTAGCACAGATACGCAGTATTTT. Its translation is CASSLRGQASSTDTQYF.

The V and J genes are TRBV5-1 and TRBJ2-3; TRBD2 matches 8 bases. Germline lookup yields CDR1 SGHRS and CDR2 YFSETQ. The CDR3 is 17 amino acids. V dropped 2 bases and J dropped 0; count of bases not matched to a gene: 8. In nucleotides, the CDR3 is TGCGCCAGCAGCTTTGAGCGGGGGACTTCTAGCACAGATACGCAGTATTTT. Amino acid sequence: CASSFERGTSSTDTQYF. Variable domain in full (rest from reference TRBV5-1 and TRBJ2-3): KAGVTQTPRYLIKTRGQQVTLSCSPISGHRSVSWYQQTPGQGLQFLFEYFSETQRNKGNFPGRFSGRQFSNSRSEMNVSTLELGDSALYLCASSFERGTSSTDTQYFGPGTRLTVL.

CDR3 loop: CASSQRPKTSGYGGGYYNEQFF. The CDR3 nucleotides are TGTGCCAGCAGCCAACGCCCGAAGACTAGCGGGTACGGGGGAGGCTACTACAATGAGCAGTTCTTC. The rearrangement uses TRBV13 and TRBJ2-1; 10 positions match TRBD2. The CDR3 runs 22 residues. The germline gives CDR1 PRHDT, CDR2 FYEKMQ (reference sequence). Trimming removed 5 bases from V and 3 bases from J; junction bases left unmatched: 25.